This paragraph reports one TCR beta chain. The data were taken from a study of blood T cell repertoires in COVID-19. Authors' methods: Scientists estimated how many nucleated cells there were by amplifying reference gene primers. Measured with immunoSEQ multiplex PCR; TCRdb has only the in-frame clones, and not every one. V, J and clone size derive from that table, while D and trimming were established from the DNA sequence. The repertoire holds around 250,000 clones, around 87% seen once, with about 1.6% in the top ten. The CDR3 is 14 residues long. V gave up 2 bases and J gave up 1 base, with 8 bases separating them. Germline CDR1 MDHEN, CDR2 SYDVKM.

This sequence originates from a woman between 45 and 65 years old who had recovered from COVID-19. Input material: PBMCs or T cells enriched from blood (not recorded which). The chain joins TRBV28 to TRBJ1-1; no clear D gene. The CDR3 DNA reads TGTGCCAGCAGTTTAATCGTCGGGAACACTGAAGCTTTCTTT. Its translation is CASSLIVGNTEAFF.